This note documents a single TCR beta chain sequence. No cognate antigen has been identified for it. No base-level quality is on record; no much larger clone is a single base apart. This entry belongs to a study of STAT5B mutations in CD4+ large granular lymphocyte leukemia (dated by TCRdb to between 2021 and 2022). As for the study more broadly: Among the healthy controls, the CDR3 'QG' motif was associated with a particular HLA allele. The study compared the TCRbeta repertoires of patients with CD4+ T-cell large granular lymphocyte leukemia against the TCRbeta repertoires of healthy blood donors. Flow cytometry on FACSCanto II or FACSVerse confirmed that purified fractions exceeded 95% purity among lymphocytes.

The immunoSEQ assay at survey resolution was applied to genomic DNA for sequencing of TCRbeta rearrangements. The original pipeline was this. In the TCR sequencing data, the lowest productive clonotype frequency that could be detected was 2.59 x 10-5. Analyses included only productive TCRbeta rearrangements, meaning complete and in-frame sequences. Simpson clonality, calculated in the immunoSEQ Analyzer version 3.0, was used as the measure of sample clonality. Based on frequency, clones were grouped as very rare, small, medium, large (1-20%) or hyperexpanded (>20%). Generation probabilities were estimated with OLGA 1.2.3, V-gene circos plots were made with VDJtools, specificities were looked up in VDJdb, and CDR3 motifs were identified with GLIPH. TCRdb holds this immuneACCESS table with in-frame rearrangements only. Some clones are missing; in checked studies, unresolved V genes explain under half, and the rest has no known cause. V and J calls and clone size are as listed in that table; D and trimming were resolved from the DNA. The sample table records about 23,000 clones; about 80% of these occur just once. About 8.6% of the sample is held by the ten biggest clonotypes.

The paper's findings and limits, for the study overall: The data were not HLA-matched, and the relatively small sample size could explain the higher clonality seen in CD4+ compared with CD8+ T-LGLL. Main leukemic clonotypes were private to each patient, although roughly 25% appeared at low frequency in other patients' non-leukemic repertoires. CD4-sorted patient repertoires appeared more clonal than healthy CD4+ repertoires, and this difference persisted after removing the putative leukemic clones. Enrichment of TRBV06-family usage was observed among the top patient clones (8/27) relative to healthy controls (2/35).

Between the V and J ends, shortened by 1 base and 1 base respectively, the junction contains 10 bases. CDR1 SGHDT and CDR2 YYEEEE were looked up in the germline V gene. There are 15 amino acids in the CDR3, from cysteine to phenylalanine inclusive. Here the CDR3 DNA is all that survives: 45 bases in frame from base 1. Healthy controls were roughly 37 blood donors whose buffy coats came from the Finnish Red Cross blood service. All TCR-sequenced material derived from peripheral blood: patient blood samples and healthy donor buffy coats. Peripheral blood mononuclear cells were isolated by Ficoll-Hypaque gradient centrifugation. For the healthy controls, CD4+ cells were obtained from buffy coats by magnetic purification. The Gentra Puregene Cell and Tissue kit was used to extract genomic DNA, and a Qubit 2.0 fluorometer was used to measure the amount of genomic DNA.

The sample comprised CD4+ T cells from blood buffy coats. Recombination linked TRBV5-6 to TRBJ2-3; the D segment cannot be called with confidence. The receptor was derived from a human donor in good health. The nucleotides read TGTGCCAGCAGCTTGTGGGCTGTGGGCACAGATACGCAGTATTTT. Its protein reads: CASSLWAVGTDTQYF.